Shown below are 18 T cell receptor beta chains from a single sample sequenced in a study of regulatory T cells in long-lasting Graves disease. Arm-PCR of CDR3 regions and iRepertoire HTBI primers were the basis on which TCR beta libraries were built. Via MiXCR, TCRdb re-called the multiplex PCR reads, giving one row per CDR3 protein. The table shows about 330,000 distinct CDR3 sequences, with under 20% occurring only once. Time point in this sample: newly diagnosed GD, antithyroid drugs for less than 3 months. The TCR library used RNA extracted from PBMCs. The same data also went into a second study, on T cells in Graves' hyperthyroidism and ophthalmopathy.

Sequences were derived from peripheral blood mononuclear cells (PBMCs), sampled at new diagnosis, from a patient treated with antithyroid drugs. All receptors derive from a woman between 18 and 30 years old with Graves disease.

Many counts were recorded for this clonotype. The chain has TRBV3-1 and TRBJ2-7; D is possibly TRBD1 (6 bases). The CDR3 loop spans 13 amino acids. V was clipped by 4 bases and J by 4 bases, with 11 bases between them. Germline lookup yields CDR1 LGHDT and CDR2 YNNKEL (reference sequence). The CDR3 is CASSLLRGYEQYF. DNA for the CDR3: TGTGCCAGCAGCCTCCTCAGGGGATACGAGCAGTACTTC.

This clonotype appeared a few times. CDR3 residues: CASSMYGGGEEAFF. CDR3 coding DNA: TGTGCCAGTAGTATGTACGGAGGGGGCGAGGAAGCTTTCTTT. The chain is built from TRBV19 and TRBJ1-1; 7 bases are shared with TRBD1. This CDR3 is 14 amino acids long. Germline CDR1 LNHDA, CDR2 SQIVND (reference sequence). V gave up 3 bases and J gave up 8 bases; unmatched junction bases: 9.

The J gene is TRBJ2-1, the V gene TRBV2, with 15 bases that match TRBD2. V shed 4 bases and J 5 bases; nucleotides not matched to a gene: 6. Per germline, CDR1 SNHLY and CDR2 FYNNEI. This CDR3 has 17 amino acids. The CDR3 coding sequence is TGTGCCAGCAGTGGCTGGACTAGCGGGGGGGCCCACAATGAGCAGTTCTTC. Translated: CASSGWTSGGAHNEQFF.

In its sample, this clonotype was seen many times. The V call is TRBV28, the J call TRBJ2-7; D is perhaps TRBD1 or TRBD2 (5 bases each). This CDR3 is built from 15 residues. The germline gives CDR1 MDHEN, CDR2 SYDVKM. Between the trimmed V and J ends, which lost 5 bases and 0 bases, there was a span of 14 bases. The CDR3 loop reads CASSPISDSSYEQYF. DNA of the CDR3: TGTGCCAGCAGTCCTATTAGCGACAGCTCCTACGAGCAGTACTTC.

In this sample, this clonotype turned up a few times. The chain joins TRBV19 to TRBJ2-5, with D possibly matching TRBD1 (6 bases). The length of the CDR3 is 18 residues. CDR1 and CDR2 (germline): LNHDA, SQIVND (reference sequence). V was pared by 6 bases and J by 4 bases, with 27 bases between. The CDR3 loop is CASSKGTGSRSDLETQYF. The CDR3 DNA is TGTGCCAGTAGCAAGGGCACAGGGTCAAGGTCGGACTTAGAGACCCAGTACTTC.

This clonotype was seen at least ten times. The rearrangement uses TRBV27 and TRBJ2-7, with D uncertain. CDR3 length: 11 amino acids. Germline V gene data show CDR1 as MNHEY and CDR2 as SMNVEV (reference sequence). V was trimmed by 6 bases and J by 2 bases, leaving 5 bases between them. CDR3 residues: CASRDPYEQYF. CDR3 DNA sequence: TGTGCCAGCAGAGACCCCTACGAGCAGTACTTC.

Only a few counts were recorded for this clonotype. The junction and the germline gene differ at one end; a read error may be behind it. The chain carries TRBV6-1 and TRBJ2-2; the D gene is possibly TRBD2 (6 bases). This CDR3 is built from 16 residues. Looked up from germline, CDR1 is MNHNS and CDR2 is SASEGT. The CDR3 bases are TGTGCCAGCAGTCCCCGTGGAGGGGACCACACCGGGGAGCTGGTTTTT. This gives the protein CASSPRGGDHTGELVF.

This clonotype was found many times. The V call is TRBV7-3, the J call TRBJ2-2; D gene unclear. V lost 5 bases, J lost 8 bases, and 9 bases lay in between. Germline CDR1 and CDR2: SGHTA and FQGTGA. The CDR3 contains 12 residues. CDR3 region: CASSARAGELFF. CDR3 nucleotides: TGTGCCAGCAGCGCTCGGGCAGGGGAGCTGTTTTTT. Variable domain in full (rest from reference TRBV7-3 and TRBJ2-2): GAGVSQTPSNKVTEKGKYVELRCDPISGHTALYWYRQSLGQGPEFLIYFQGTGAADDSGLPNDRFFAVRPEGSVSTLKIQRTERGDSAVYLCASSARAGELFFGEGSRLTVL.

This clonotype was detected many times. The V call is TRBV28, the J call TRBJ2-7; D is perhaps TRBD1 (6 bases). The CDR3 has 12 amino acids. Trimming pared 5 bases from V and 7 bases from J, leaving 12 bases between. CDR1 is MDHEN and CDR2 is SYDVKM in the germline V gene. CDR3 in amino acids: CASSDTGTEQYF. DNA of the CDR3: TGTGCCAGCAGTGACACAGGGACGGAGCAGTACTTC.

This clonotype was observed at least ten times. The chain recombines TRBV9 with TRBJ2-1, with D hard to call. Germline lookup yields CDR1 SGDLS and CDR2 YYNGEE. The CDR3 covers 11 residues. Trimming took 7 bases from V and 5 from J, leaving 7 bases between them. In DNA form, the CDR3 reads TGTGCCAGCGGGGAAAACAATGAGCAGTTCTTC. It is translated as CASGENNEQFF.

This clonotype was recorded at least ten times. In nucleotides, the CDR3 is TGCAGTGCTACCTTCCACCTGACTGACAATGAGCAGTTCTTC. This gives the protein CSATFHLTDNEQFF. V and J are TRBV20-1 and TRBJ2-1; D unresolved. Germline V CDR1 and CDR2: DFQATT, SNEGSKA (reference sequence). The V and J ends lost 4 bases and 5 bases respectively, with 15 bases between them. The CDR3 length is 14 residues.

In this sample, this clonotype turned up a few times. The DNA of the CDR3 is TGTGCCAGCAGCTTAGCCCCCAACTCTGGGGCCAACGTCCTGACTTTC. Its translation is CASSLAPNSGANVLTF. The chain employs TRBV7-9 and TRBJ2-6; no firm D call. Germline CDR1 SEHNR, CDR2 FQNEAQ (reference sequence). Trimming stripped 0 bases from V and 0 bases from J, with 6 bases between. This CDR3 comprises 16 residues.

This clonotype was picked up many times. The chain links TRBV5-1 to TRBJ2-1, with 11 positions matching TRBD2. The CDR3 totals 17 residues. Germline trimming cut 7 bases from V and 1 base from J; bases unmatched to any gene: 10. Germline V gene sequence: CDR1 SGHRS, CDR2 YFSETQ. The CDR3 is CASCVTSGAPSYNEQFF. The CDR3 DNA reads TGCGCCAGCTGTGTGACTAGCGGGGCCCCGTCCTACAATGAGCAGTTCTTC.

This clonotype was detected ten times or more. The chain is built from TRBV28 and TRBJ2-7; the D gene could be TRBD1 or TRBD2 (5 bases each). Trimming pared 7 bases from V and 4 bases from J, leaving 23 bases between. The length of the CDR3 is 16 residues. Germline CDR1 and CDR2: MDHEN and SYDVKM. The CDR3 region is CASILSLRGVGYEQYF. The CDR3 DNA is TGTGCCAGCATTTTGAGCCTGAGGGGCGTCGGGTACGAGCAGTACTTC.

This clonotype was observed a handful of times. The V and J genes are TRBV6-1 and TRBJ1-3, with D perhaps TRBD1 (6 bases). Germline V gene lookup returns CDR1 MNHNS and CDR2 SASEGT. Deletions cut 7 bases from V and 1 base from J, with 14 bases between. The CDR3 runs to 15 residues. In DNA, the CDR3 is TGTGCCAGCAACCTAGAGGGGGTTTCTGGAAACACCATATATTTT. It codes for CASNLEGVSGNTIYF.

The table lists this clonotype with many counts. The chain carries TRBV6-1 and TRBJ2-2; D not resolved. This CDR3 has 12 amino acids. CDR1 is MNHNS, CDR2 SASEGT, per germline. V lost 8 bases and J 7 bases, leaving 11 bases between the germline ends. The CDR3 region is CASLREHGELFF. For the CDR3, the DNA is TGTGCCAGCCTTAGGGAACACGGGGAGCTGTTTTTT.

This clonotype has a count of ten or more. The V call is TRBV11-2, the J call TRBJ2-7, with 8 nucleotides matching TRBD1. Germline lookup yields CDR1 SGHAT and CDR2 FQNNGV. V dropped 5 bases and J dropped 3; count of bases not matched to a gene: 6. The CDR3 contains 14 residues. The chain's CDR3 is CASSTGTGNYEQYF. The DNA for the CDR3 is TGTGCCAGCAGCACCGGGACAGGAAACTACGAGCAGTACTTC.

CDR3 region: CASSARLAGLTDTQYF. CDR3 DNA sequence: TGTGCCAGCAGCGCCAGACTAGCGGGGCTCACAGATACGCAGTATTTT. V usage is TRBV9 and J usage is TRBJ2-3; TRBD2 matches at 11 bases. Germline loops: CDR1 SGDLS, CDR2 YYNGEE. This CDR3 contains 16 residues. Trimming cost V 3 bases and J 2 bases; bases outside gene matches: 5.